The TCR beta chain under discussion was sequenced for a study of T cell changes during pregnancy in multiple sclerosis. With 2 bases removed from V and 4 bases from J, the gap between germline ends came to 7 bases. In germline, CDR1 is SGDLS, CDR2 YYNGEE. The length of the CDR3 is 13 residues. Data came from immunoSEQ multiplex PCR; TCRdb stores just in-frame clones and leaves some out. The sample contains more than 25,000 clones, roughly nine tenths of which appear only once. This receptor was taken from a female donor with multiple sclerosis, enrolled in a pregnancy study. This chain joins TRBV9 and TRBJ1-5; D remains unclear. Sequencing was performed on CD8+ T cells from peripheral blood mononuclear cells, taken in the third trimester of pregnancy. The CDR3 sequence is CASSVSENQPQHF. The CDR3 nucleotides read TGTGCCAGCAGCGTGAGCGAAAATCAGCCCCAGCATTTT.